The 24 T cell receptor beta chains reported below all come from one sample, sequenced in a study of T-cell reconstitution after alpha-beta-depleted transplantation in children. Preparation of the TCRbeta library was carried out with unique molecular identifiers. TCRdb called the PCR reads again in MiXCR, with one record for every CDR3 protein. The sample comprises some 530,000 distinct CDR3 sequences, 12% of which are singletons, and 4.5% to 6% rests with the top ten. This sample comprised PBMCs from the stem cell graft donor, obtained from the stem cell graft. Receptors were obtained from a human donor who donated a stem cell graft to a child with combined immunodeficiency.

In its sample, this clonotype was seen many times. CDR3 nucleotides: TGTGCCACCAGCGCCGGACAGGGTGTATGGGGGGAGCTGTTTTTT. Amino acids: CATSAGQGVWGELFF. The chain recombines TRBV15 with TRBJ2-2; 8 bases are shared with TRBD1. V was clipped by 5 bases and J by 8 bases; unmatched bases: 10. Germline-derived CDR1 and CDR2 are LNHNV and YYDKDF (reference sequence). CDR3 size: 15 residues.

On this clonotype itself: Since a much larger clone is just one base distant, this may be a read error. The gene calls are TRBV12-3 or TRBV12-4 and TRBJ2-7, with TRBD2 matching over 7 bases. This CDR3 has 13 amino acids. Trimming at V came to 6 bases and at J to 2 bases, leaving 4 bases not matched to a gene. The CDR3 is CASSHGLAYEQYF. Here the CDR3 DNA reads TGTGCCAGCAGCCACGGACTAGCCTACGAGCAGTACTTC.

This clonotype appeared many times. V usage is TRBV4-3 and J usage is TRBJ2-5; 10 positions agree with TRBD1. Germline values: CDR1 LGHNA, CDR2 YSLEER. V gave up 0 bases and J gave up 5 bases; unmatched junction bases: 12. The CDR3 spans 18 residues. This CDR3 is CASSQDQTGGVFNETQYF. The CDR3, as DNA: TGCGCCAGCAGCCAAGACCAGACAGGGGGCGTTTTTAATGAGACCCAGTACTTC.

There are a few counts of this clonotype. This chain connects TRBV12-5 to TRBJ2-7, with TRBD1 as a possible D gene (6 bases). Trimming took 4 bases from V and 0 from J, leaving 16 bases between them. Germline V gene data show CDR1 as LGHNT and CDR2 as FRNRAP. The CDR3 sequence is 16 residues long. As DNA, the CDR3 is TGTGCTAGTGGTTCCCGACTGCAGGGGAGCTCCTACGAGCAGTACTTC. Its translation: CASGSRLQGSSYEQYF.

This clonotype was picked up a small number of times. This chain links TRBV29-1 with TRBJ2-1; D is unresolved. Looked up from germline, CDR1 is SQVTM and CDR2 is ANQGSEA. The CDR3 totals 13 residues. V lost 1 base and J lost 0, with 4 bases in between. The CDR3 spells CSVEVSSYNEQFF. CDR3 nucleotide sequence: TGCAGCGTTGAAGTTAGCTCCTACAATGAGCAGTTCTTC.

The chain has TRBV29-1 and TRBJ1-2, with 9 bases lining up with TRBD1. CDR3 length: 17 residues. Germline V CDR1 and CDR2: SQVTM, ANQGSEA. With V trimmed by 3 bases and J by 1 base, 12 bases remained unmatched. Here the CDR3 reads CSVELGQGNIYNYGYTF. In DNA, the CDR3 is TGCAGCGTTGAGTTGGGACAGGGTAATATTTATAACTATGGCTACACCTTC.

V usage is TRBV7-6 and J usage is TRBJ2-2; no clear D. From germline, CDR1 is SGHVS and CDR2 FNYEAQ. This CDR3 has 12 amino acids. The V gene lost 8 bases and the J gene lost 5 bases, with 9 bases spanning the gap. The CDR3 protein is CASSGLTGELFF. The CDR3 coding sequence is TGTGCCAGCTCAGGTCTTACCGGGGAGCTGTTTTTT. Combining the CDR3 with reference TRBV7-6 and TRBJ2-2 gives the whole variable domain GAGVSQSPRYKVTKRGQDVALRCDPISGHVSLYWYRQALGQGPEFLTYFNYEAQQDKSGLPNDRFSAERPEGSISTLTIQRTEQRDSAMYRCASSGLTGELFFGEGSRLTVL.

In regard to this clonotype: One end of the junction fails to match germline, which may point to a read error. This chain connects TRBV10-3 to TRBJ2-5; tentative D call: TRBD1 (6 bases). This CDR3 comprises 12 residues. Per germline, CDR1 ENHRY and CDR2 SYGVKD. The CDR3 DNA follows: TGTGCCATCAGTGAGTCGTCCGGACAGAAGGACTTC. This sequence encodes CAISESSGQKDF.

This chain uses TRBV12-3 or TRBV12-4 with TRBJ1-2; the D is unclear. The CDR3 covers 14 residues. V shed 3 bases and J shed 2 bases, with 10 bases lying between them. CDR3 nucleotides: TGTGCCAGCAGTTTCGGTCACCCCAACTATGGCTACACCTTC. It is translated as CASSFGHPNYGYTF.

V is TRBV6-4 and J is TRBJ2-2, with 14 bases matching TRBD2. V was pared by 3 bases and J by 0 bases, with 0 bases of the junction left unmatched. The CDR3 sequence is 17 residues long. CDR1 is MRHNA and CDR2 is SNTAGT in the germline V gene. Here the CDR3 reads CASSETSGGANTGELFF. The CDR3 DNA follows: TGTGCCAGCAGTGAGACTAGCGGGGGGGCGAACACCGGGGAGCTGTTTTTT.

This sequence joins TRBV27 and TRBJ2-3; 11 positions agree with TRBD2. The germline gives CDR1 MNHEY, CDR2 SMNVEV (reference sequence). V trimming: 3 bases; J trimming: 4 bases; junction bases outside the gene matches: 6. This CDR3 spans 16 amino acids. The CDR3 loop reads CASSFKLAGVADTQYF. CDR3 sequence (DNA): TGTGCCAGCAGTTTTAAACTAGCGGGAGTAGCAGATACGCAGTATTTT.

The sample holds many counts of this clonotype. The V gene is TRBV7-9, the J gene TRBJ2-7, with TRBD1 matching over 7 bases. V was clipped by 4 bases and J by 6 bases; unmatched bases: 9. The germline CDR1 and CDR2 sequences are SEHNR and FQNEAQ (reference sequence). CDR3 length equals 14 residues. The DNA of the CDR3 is TGTGCCAGCAGCTCGAGGACAGGCCACTCCGAGCAGTACTTC. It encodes CASSSRTGHSEQYF.

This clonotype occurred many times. The CDR3 spells CASDEHTDTQYF. DNA for the CDR3: TGTGCCAGCGACGAACACACAGATACGCAGTATTTT. The J gene is TRBJ2-3, the V gene TRBV7-2; no clear D. This CDR3 has 12 residues. V was trimmed by 8 bases and J by 2 bases, leaving 8 bases between them. The V gene's germline CDR1 is SGHTA and CDR2 FQGNSA.

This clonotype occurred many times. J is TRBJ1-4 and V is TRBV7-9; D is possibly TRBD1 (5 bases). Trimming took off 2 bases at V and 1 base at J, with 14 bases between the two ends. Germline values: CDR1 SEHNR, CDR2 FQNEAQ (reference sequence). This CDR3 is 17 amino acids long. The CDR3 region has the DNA TGTGCCAGCAGCTTATTTGTCGGGACCGAAACTAATGAAAAACTGTTTTTT. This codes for CASSLFVGTETNEKLFF. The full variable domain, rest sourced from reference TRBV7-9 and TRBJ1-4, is DTGVSQNPRHKITKRGQNVTFRCDPISEHNRLYWYRQTLGQGPEFLTYFQNEAQLEKSRLLSDRFSAERPKGSFSTLEIQRTEQGDSAMYLCASSLFVGTETNEKLFFGSGTQLSVL.

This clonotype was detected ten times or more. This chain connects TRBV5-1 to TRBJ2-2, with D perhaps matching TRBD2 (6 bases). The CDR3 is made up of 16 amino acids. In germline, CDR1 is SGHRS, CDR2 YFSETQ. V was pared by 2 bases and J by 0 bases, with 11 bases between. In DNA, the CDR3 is TGCGCCAGCAGCTTCGAGGCTAGCGCGAACACCGGGGAGCTGTTTTTT. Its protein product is CASSFEASANTGELFF. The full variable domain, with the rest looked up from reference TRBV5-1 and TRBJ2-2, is KAGVTQTPRYLIKTRGQQVTLSCSPISGHRSVSWYQQTPGQGLQFLFEYFSETQRNKGNFPGRFSGRQFSNSRSEMNVSTLELGDSALYLCASSFEASANTGELFFGEGSRLTVL.

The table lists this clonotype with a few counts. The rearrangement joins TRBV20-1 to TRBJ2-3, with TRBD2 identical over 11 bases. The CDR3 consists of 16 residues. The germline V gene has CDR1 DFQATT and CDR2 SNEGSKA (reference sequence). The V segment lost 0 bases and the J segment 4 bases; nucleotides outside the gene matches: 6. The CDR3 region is CSARDSGRAGADTQYF. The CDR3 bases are TGCAGTGCTAGAGATAGCGGGAGGGCCGGAGCAGATACGCAGTATTTT.

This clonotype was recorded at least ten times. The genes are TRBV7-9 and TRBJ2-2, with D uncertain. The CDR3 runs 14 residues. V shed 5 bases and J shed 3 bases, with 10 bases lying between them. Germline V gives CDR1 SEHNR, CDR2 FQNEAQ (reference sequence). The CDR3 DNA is TGTGCCAGCAGCCCCATTACAGACACCGGGGAGCTGTTTTTT. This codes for CASSPITDTGELFF. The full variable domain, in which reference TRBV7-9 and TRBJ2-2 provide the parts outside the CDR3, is DTGVSQNPRHKITKRGQNVTFRCDPISEHNRLYWYRQTLGQGPEFLTYFQNEAQLEKSRLLSDRFSAERPKGSFSTLEIQRTEQGDSAMYLCASSPITDTGELFFGEGSRLTVL.

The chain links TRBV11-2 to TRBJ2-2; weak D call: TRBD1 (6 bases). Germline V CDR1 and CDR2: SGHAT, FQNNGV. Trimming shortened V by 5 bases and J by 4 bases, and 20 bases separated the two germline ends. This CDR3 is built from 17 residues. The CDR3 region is CASSPFQRGRFTGELFF. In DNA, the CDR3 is TGTGCCAGCAGCCCCTTCCAGAGGGGGAGATTCACCGGGGAGCTGTTTTTT.

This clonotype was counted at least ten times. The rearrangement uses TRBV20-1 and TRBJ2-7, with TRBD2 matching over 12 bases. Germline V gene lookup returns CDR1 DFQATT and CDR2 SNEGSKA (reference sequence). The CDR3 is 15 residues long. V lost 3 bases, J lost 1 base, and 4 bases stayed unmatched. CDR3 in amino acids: CSARGTSGPSYEQYF. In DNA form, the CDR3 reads TGCAGTGCTAGGGGGACTAGCGGGCCGTCCTACGAGCAGTACTTC.

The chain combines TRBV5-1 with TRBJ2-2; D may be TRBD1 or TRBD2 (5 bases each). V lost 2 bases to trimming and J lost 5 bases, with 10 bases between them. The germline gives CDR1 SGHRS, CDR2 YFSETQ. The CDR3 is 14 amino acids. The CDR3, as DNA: TGCGCCAGCAGCTTCTCGGGGCGAACCGGGGAGCTGTTTTTT. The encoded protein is CASSFSGRTGELFF.

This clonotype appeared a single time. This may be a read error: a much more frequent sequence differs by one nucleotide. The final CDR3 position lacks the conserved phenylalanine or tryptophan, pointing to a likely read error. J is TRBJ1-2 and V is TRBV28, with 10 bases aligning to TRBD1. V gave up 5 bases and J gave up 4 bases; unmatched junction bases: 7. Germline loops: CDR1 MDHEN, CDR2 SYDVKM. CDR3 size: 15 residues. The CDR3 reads CASSPATGGIYGYTI. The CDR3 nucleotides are TGTGCCAGCAGTCCCGCGACAGGGGGCATCTATGGCTACACCATC.

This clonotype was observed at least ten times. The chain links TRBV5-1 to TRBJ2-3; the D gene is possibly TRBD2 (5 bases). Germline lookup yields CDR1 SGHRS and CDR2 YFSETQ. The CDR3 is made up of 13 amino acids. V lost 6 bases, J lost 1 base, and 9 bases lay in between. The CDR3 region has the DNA TGCGCCAGCACCGGGATTGGCACAGATACGCAGTATTTT. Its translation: CASTGIGTDTQYF.

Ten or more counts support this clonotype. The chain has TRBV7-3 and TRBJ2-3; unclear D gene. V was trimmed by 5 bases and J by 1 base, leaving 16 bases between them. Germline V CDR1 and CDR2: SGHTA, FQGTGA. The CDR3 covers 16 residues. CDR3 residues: CASSPSSNRGTDTQYF. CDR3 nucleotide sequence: TGTGCCAGCAGCCCAAGTTCGAACCGGGGCACAGATACGCAGTATTTT.

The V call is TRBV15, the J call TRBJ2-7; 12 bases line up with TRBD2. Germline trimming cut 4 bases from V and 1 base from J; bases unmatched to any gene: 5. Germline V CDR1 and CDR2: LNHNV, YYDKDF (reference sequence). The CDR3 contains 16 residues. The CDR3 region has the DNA TGTGCCACCAGCATGCCCGGACTAGCGGGGTCCTACGAGCAGTACTTC. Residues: CATSMPGLAGSYEQYF.